The T cell receptor (beta chain) described here comes from a study of blood T cell repertoires in COVID-19. Turning to the study itself: Samples of COVID-19 (acute and convalescent) were obtained from the United States, Italy and Spain. T cells, B-cell-depleted T cells, or PBMCs provided the cDNA or gDNA that served as material.

This CDR3 is built from 15 residues. V dropped 2 bases and J dropped 1; count of bases not matched to a gene: 3. Germline V gives CDR1 MNHEY, CDR2 SMNVEV (reference sequence). The method was immunoSEQ multiplex PCR; TCRdb's version includes in-frame clones alone and lacks a portion of them. In the table there are more than 25,000 clones, more than 75% of which are singletons. The sample taken for sequencing was peripheral blood. V and J are TRBV27 and TRBJ2-5, with 8 positions matching TRBD2. The receptor's source is a man aged 50 to 60 with active COVID-19. CDR3 in DNA: TGTGCCAGCAGTTTACTAGCGGGTTCCCAAGAGACCCAGTACTTC. This gives the protein CASSLLAGSQETQYF.